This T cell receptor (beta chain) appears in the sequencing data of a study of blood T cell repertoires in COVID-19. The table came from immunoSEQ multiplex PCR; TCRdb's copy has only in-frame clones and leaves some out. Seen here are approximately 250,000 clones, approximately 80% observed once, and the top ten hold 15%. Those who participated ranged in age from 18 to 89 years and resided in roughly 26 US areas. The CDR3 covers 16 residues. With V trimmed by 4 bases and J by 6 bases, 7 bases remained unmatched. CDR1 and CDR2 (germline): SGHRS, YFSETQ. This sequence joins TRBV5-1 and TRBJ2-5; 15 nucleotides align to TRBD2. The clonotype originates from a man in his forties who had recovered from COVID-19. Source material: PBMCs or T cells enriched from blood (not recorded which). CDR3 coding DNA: TGCGCCAGCAGCGCGGGACTAGCGGGAGGTAAAAAGACCCAGTACTTC. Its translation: CASSAGLAGGKKTQYF.